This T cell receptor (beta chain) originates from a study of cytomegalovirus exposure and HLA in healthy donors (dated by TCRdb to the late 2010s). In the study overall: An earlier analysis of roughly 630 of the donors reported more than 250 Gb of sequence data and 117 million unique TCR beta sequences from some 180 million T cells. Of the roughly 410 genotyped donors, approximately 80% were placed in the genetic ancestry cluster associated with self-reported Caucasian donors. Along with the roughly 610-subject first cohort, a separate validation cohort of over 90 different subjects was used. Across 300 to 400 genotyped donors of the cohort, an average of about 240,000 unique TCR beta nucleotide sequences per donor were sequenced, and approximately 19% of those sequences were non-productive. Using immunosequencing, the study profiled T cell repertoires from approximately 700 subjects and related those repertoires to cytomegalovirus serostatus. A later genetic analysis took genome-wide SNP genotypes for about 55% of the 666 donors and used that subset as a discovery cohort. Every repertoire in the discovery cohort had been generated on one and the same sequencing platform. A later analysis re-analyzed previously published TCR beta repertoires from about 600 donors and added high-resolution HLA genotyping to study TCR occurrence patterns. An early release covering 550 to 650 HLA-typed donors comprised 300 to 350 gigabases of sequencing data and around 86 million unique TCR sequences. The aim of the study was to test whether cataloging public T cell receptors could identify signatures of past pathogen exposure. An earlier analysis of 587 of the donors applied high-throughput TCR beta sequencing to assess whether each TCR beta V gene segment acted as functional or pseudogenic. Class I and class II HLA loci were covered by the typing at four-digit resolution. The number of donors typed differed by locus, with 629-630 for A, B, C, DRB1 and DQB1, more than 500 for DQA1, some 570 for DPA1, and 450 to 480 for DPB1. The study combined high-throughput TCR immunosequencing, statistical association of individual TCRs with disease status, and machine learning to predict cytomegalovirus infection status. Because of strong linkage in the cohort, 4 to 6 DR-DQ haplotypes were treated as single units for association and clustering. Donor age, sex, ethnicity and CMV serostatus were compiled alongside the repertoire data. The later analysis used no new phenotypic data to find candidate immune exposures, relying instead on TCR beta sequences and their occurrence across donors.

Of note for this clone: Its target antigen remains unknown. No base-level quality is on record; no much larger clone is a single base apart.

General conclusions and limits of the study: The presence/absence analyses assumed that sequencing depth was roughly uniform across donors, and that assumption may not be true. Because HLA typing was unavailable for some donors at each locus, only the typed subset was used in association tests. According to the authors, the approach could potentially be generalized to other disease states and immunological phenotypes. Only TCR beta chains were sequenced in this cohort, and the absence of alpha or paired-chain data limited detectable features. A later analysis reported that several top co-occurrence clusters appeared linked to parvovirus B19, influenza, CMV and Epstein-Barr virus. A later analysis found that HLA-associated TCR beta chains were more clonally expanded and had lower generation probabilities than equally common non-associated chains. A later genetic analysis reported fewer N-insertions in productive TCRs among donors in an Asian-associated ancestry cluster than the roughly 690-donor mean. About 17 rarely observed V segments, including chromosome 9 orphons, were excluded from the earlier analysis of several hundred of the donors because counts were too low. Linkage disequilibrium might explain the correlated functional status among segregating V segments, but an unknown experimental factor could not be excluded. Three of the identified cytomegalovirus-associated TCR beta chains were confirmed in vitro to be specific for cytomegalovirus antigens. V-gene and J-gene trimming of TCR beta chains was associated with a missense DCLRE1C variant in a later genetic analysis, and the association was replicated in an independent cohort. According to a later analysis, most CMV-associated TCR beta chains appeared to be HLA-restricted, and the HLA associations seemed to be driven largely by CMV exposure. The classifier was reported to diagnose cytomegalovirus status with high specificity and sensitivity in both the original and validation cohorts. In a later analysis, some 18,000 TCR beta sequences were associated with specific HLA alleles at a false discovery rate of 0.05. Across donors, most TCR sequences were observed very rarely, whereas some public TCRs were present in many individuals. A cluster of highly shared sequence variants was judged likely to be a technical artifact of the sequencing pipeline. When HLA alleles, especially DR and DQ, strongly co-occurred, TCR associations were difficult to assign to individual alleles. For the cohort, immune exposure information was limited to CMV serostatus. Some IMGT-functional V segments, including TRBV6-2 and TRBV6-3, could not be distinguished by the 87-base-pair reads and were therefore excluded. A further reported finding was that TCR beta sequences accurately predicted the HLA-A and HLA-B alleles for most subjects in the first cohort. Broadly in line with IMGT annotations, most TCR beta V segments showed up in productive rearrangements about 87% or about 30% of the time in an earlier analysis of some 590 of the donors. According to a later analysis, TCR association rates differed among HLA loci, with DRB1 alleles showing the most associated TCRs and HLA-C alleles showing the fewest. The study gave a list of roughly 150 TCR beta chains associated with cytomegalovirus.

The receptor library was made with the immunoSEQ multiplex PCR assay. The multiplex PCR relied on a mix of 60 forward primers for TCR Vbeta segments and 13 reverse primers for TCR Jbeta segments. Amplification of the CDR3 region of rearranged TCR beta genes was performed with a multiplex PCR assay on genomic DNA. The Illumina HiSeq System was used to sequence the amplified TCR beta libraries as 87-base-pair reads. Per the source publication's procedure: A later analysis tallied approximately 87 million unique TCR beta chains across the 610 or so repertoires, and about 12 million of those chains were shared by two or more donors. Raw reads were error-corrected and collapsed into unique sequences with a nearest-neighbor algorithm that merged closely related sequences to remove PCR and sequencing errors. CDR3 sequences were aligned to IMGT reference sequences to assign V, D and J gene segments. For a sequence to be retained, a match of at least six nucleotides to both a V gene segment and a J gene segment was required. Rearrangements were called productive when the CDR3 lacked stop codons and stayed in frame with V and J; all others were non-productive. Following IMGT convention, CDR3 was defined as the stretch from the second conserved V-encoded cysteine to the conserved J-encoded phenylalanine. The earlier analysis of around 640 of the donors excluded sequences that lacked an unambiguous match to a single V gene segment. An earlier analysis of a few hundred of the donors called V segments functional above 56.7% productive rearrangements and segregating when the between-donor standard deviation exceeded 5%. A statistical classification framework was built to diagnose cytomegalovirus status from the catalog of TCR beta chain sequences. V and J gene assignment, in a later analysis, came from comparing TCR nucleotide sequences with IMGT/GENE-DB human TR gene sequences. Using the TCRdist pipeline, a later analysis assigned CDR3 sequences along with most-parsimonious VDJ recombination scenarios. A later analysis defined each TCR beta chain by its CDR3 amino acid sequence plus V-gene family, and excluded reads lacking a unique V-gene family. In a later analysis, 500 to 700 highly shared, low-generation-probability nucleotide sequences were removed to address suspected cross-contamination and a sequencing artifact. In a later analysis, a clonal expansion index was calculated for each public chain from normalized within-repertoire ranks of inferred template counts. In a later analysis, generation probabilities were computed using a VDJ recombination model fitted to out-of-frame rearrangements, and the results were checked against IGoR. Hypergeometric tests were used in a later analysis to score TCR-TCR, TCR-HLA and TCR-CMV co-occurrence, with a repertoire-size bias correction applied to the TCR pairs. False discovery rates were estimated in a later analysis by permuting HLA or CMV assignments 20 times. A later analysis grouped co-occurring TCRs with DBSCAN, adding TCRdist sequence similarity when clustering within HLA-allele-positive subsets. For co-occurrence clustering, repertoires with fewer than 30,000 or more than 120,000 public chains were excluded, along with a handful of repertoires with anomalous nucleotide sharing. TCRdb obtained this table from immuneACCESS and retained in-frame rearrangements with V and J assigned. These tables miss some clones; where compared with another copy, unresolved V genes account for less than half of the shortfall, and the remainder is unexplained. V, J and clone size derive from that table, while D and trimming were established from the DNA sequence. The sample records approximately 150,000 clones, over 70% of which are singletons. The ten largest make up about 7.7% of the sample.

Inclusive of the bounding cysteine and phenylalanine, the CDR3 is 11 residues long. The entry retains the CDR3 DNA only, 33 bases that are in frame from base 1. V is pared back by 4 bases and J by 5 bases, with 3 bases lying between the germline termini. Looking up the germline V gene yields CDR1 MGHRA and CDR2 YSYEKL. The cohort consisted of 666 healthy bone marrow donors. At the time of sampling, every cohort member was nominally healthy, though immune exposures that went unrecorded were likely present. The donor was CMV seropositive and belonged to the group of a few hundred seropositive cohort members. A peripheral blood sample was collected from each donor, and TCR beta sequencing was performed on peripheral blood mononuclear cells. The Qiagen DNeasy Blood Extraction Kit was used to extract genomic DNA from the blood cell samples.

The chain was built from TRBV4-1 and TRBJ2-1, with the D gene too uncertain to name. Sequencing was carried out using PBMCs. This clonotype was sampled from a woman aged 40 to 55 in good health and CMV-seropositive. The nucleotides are TGCGCCAGCAGCCTCGACAATGAGCAGTTCTTC. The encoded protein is CASSLDNEQFF.